This T cell receptor (beta chain) appears in the sequencing data of a study of CD4 T cells in relation to SARS-CoV-2 and coronaviruses. Germline V CDR1 and CDR2: SEHNR, FQNEAQ (reference sequence). Trimming took 6 bases from V and 6 from J; bases not matched to a gene: 6. CDR3 size: 14 residues. The unexposed donors gave CD4+ T cells in 2011-2018, prior to COVID-19. CD4+ T cells were isolated from the cells after more than 8 days of culture. On days 3 and 7, cultures got half fresh IL-2 medium. Method: immunoSEQ multiplex PCR; TCRdb's copy keeps in-frame clones and lacks some. The sample includes roughly 30,000 clones, around 79% of them seen just once. As to this clone: Its specificity is not known.

The V and J genes are TRBV7-9 and TRBJ2-1, with TRBD1 matching over 9 bases. Sample: CD4+ T cells from PBMCs, cultured in vitro. The sequence was obtained from a human donor in good health. CDR3 region: CASRPGQGGNEQFF. The CDR3 coding sequence is TGTGCCAGCAGGCCGGGACAGGGAGGCAATGAGCAGTTCTTC.